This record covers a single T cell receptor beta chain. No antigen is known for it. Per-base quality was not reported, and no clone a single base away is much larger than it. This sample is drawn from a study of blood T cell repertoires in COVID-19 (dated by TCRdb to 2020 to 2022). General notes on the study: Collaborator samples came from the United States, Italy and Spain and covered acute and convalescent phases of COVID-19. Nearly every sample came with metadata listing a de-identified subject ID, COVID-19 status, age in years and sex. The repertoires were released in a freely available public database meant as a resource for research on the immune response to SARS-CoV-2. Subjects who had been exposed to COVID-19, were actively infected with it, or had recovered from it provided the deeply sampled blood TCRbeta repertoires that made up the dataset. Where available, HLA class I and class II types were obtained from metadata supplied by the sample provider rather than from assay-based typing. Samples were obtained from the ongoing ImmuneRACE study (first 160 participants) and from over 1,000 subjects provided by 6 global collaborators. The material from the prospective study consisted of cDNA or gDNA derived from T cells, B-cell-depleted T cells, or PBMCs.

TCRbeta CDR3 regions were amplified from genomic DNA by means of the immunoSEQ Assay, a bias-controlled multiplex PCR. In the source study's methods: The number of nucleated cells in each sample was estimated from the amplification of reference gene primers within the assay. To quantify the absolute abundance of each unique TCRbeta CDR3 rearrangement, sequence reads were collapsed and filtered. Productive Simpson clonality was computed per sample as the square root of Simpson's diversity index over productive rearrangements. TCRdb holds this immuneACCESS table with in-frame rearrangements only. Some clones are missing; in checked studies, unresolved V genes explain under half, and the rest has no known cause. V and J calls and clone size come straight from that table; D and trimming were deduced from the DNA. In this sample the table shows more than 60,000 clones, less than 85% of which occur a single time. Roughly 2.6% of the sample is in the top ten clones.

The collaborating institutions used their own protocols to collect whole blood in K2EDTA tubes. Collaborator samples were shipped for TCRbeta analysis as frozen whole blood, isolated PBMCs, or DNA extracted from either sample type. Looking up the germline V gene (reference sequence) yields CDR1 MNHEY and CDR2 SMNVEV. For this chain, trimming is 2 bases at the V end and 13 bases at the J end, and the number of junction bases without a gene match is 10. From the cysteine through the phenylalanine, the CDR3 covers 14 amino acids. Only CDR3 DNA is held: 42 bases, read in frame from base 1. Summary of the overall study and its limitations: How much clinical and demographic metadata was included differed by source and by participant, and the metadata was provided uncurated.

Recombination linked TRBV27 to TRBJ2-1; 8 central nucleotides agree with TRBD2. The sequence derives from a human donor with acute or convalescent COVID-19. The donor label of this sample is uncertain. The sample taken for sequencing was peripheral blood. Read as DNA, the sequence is TGTGCCAGCAGTTTAAGCCCCCGGGGGGGAAAACAGTTCTTC. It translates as CASSLSPRGGKQFF.